A selection of T cell receptor beta chains follows, all from one sample in a study of shared clonotypes between healthy human individuals. Repertoires were generated with immunoSEQ multiplex PCR, while TCRdb's copy carries only in-frame clones and drops some. The data contain about 1.5 million clones, nearly 99% of them singletons. Sample: naive CD4+ T cells sorted from blood. The receptors derive from a man younger than 40 in good health. The CDR3 runs from the conserved cysteine through the conserved F or W. The order of the fields is D gene, clone size, V gene, J gene, CDR3 DNA, CDR3 protein. The D gene is left open where the match is weak. Size is omitted from some rows. Given values are once, few, many or a class for expanded clones.

TRBD2	once	TRBV5-4	TRBJ2-1	TGTGCCAGCAGCTACGATAGCGGGAAGCCCTACAATGAGCAGTTCTTC	CASSYDSGKPYNEQFF
.	.	TRBV5-6	TRBJ2-7	TGTGCCAGCAGCCTAAGGACAGAGCAGTACTTC	CASSLRTEQYF
TRBD1	.	TRBV5-1	TRBJ1-5	TGCGCCAGCAGCCAGACAGGGACTAGCAATCAGCCCCAGCATTTT	CASSQTGTSNQPQHF
.	.	TRBV4-3	TRBJ1-1	TGCGCCAGCAGCCGACCGGGACACCCAGAAGCTTTCTTT	CASSRPGHPEAFF
TRBD1	.	TRBV14	TRBJ2-7	TGTGCCAGCAGCCACCCGGGACAGGGCTACGAGCAGTACTTC	CASSHPGQGYEQYF
.	.	TRBV2	TRBJ2-3	TGTGCCAGCAGTGAGGAGCGAAGCGCTCTACCAGATACGCAGTATTTT	CASSEERSALPDTQYF
.	once	TRBV9	TRBJ2-7	TGTGCCAGCAGCGTAGGAGTTGGAGAGCAGTACTTC	CASSVGVGEQYF
.	.	TRBV10-2	TRBJ1-4	TGCGCCAGCAAAGGGGCCGCGGAAAATGAAAAACTGTTTTTT	CASKGAAENEKLFF
.	.	TRBV11-2	TRBJ2-1	TGTGCCAGCAGCTTAGGAGGGAGCAATGAGCAGTTCTTC	CASSLGGSNEQFF
.	.	TRBV11-2	TRBJ1-5	TGTGCCAGCAGCCAAGGGCTCAATCAGCCCCAGCATTTT	CASSQGLNQPQHF
TRBD1	.	TRBV9	TRBJ2-1	TGTGCCAGCAGCGTAGCTGTAGGACAGGGTTACGCTGAGCAGTTCTTC	CASSVAVGQGYAEQFF
.	.	TRBV29-1	TRBJ2-7	TGCAGCGTTGATACGTCGTCTACCCAAAACCCTACCTACGAGCAGTACTTC	CSVDTSSTQNPTYEQYF
.	.	TRBV2	TRBJ2-5	TGTGCCAGCATAGTTGCCCAAGAGACCCAGTACTTC	CASIVAQETQYF
TRBD1	.	TRBV7-9	TRBJ1-5	TGTGCCAGCACCTCCGTACAGGGGGCGACTGGCAATCAGCCCCAGCATTTT	CASTSVQGATGNQPQHF
TRBD2	.	TRBV18	TRBJ2-5	TGTGCCAGCTCACCGGGCAGCGGGGGATCCCAGGAGTACTTC	CASSPGSGGSQEYF
.	.	TRBV9	TRBJ1-1	TGTGCCAGCAGCGTAGCTTTGAACACTGAAGCTTTCTTT	CASSVALNTEAFF
.	.	TRBV27	TRBJ2-2	TGTGCCAGCCAGTCCCAAGCAGGCACCGGGGAGCTGTTTTTT	CASQSQAGTGELFF
TRBD2	.	TRBV9	TRBJ2-6	TGTGCCAGCAGCCTCTTCCCGGGAGGGTCTTCTGGGGCCAACGTCCTGACTTTC	CASSLFPGGSSGANVLTF
TRBD2	.	TRBV7-8	TRBJ2-7	TGTGCCAGCAGCTTAGAGCGGGAGAGCTCCTACGAGCAGTACTTC	CASSLERESSYEQYF
.	.	TRBV29-1	TRBJ2-7	TGCAGCGTTGGTGGGAGGACCAGCTCCTACGAGCAGTACTTC	CSVGGRTSSYEQYF
.	.	TRBV30	TRBJ2-1	TGTGCCTGGAGTCCTGGACGGCGCTACAATGAGCAGTTCTTC	CAWSPGRRYNEQFF
.	.	TRBV5-4	TRBJ2-7	TGTGCCAGCAGCTTGGATGGGGGATCCCCCTACGAGCAGTACTTC	CASSLDGGSPYEQYF
.	.	TRBV2	TRBJ2-1	TGTGCCAGCAGTGGCCGGGACTCCCGTCGGGGTTACAATGAGCAGTTCTTC	CASSGRDSRRGYNEQFF
.	.	TRBV9	TRBJ2-3	TGTGCCAGCAGCGGGACCGGGACTTTCAGTCTAACAGATACGCAGTATTTT	CASSGTGTFSLTDTQYF
.	.	TRBV5-1	TRBJ2-1	TGCGCCAGCAGCTTCTCCCGAGCGATGATAAACTACAATGAGCAGTTCTTC	CASSFSRAMINYNEQFF
.	.	TRBV5-4	TRBJ2-6	TGTGCCAGCTGCATTCATACCAGACAAAGTCGGGCCAACGTCCTGACTTTC	CASCIHTRQSRANVLTF
TRBD1	.	TRBV5-1	TRBJ2-7	TGCGCCAGCAGCCGGGACAGGGGGTCGTGGGAGCAGTACTTC	CASSRDRGSWEQYF
.	.	TRBV9	TRBJ2-1	TGTGCCAGCAGCAGAGGCAATGAGCAGTTCTTC	CASSRGNEQFF
.	.	TRBV4-1	TRBJ1-2	TGCGCCAGCAGCCAAGTAGGATCACTGAACTATGGCTACACCTTC	CASSQVGSLNYGYTF
.	.	TRBV28	TRBJ2-7	TGTGCCAGCAGCCTTTTCCAAGCTGGGGAGCAGTACTTC	CASSLFQAGEQYF
.	.	TRBV5-1	TRBJ2-3	TGCGCCAGCAGCTCCCTCGATGCAGATACGCAGTATTTT	CASSSLDADTQYF
.	.	TRBV7-2	TRBJ1-2	TGTGCCAGCAGCTTAGGTGGACCGCCTACCTCCGCTAACTATGGCTACACCTTC	CASSLGGPPTSANYGYTF
.	once	TRBV28	TRBJ1-5	TGTGCCAGCAGTTTGAGGCAGGTAAATCAGCCCCAGCATTTT	CASSLRQVNQPQHF
.	.	TRBV2	TRBJ1-1	TGTGCCAGCTCTGGTTATAACACTGAAGCTTTCTTT	CASSGYNTEAFF
.	.	TRBV18	TRBJ2-2	TGTGCCAGCTCACCACAGAGGGAGAACACCGGGGAGCTGTTTTTT	CASSPQRENTGELFF
.	once	TRBV18	TRBJ2-7	TGTGCCAGCTCACCGGTTAGTTCAGGACTTTACGGGTACGAGCAGTACTTC	CASSPVSSGLYGYEQYF
TRBD2	.	TRBV5-1	TRBJ2-7	TGCGCCAGCAGCTTGGGGCTAGCGGTCGACTACGAGCAGTACTTC	CASSLGLAVDYEQYF
.	.	TRBV9	TRBJ2-7	TGTGCCAGCAGCTTTGAGGCGCACTCCTACGAGCAGTACTTC	CASSFEAHSYEQYF
.	.	TRBV6-5	TRBJ2-1	TGTGCCAGCAGTTACCAAAATGAGCAGTTCTTC	CASSYQNEQFF